The 5 T cell receptor beta chains below come from one sample, sequenced in a study of OX40 agonist ivuxolimab in advanced cancers. Assay: immunoSEQ multiplex PCR; the TCRdb copy retains only in-frame clones and omits some. The sample carries over 15,000 clones, 83% recorded once. Sequenced here: CD4+ or CD8+ T cells sorted from blood, sampled in a trial of the OX40 agonist ivuxolimab. These receptor sequences come from an adult with an advanced solid tumor such as melanoma, head and neck, liver or kidney cancer.

The chain joins TRBV2 to TRBJ1-1; D might be TRBD1 (6 bases). The CDR3 spans 14 residues. The germline V gene has CDR1 SNHLY and CDR2 FYNNEI. With 6 bases removed from V and 1 base from J, the gap between germline ends came to 12 bases. The CDR3 sequence is CASSPVTGNTEAFF. CDR3 sequence (DNA): TGTGCCAGCAGCCCAGTGACAGGGAACACTGAAGCTTTCTTT.

The V and J genes are TRBV25-1 and TRBJ2-5, with D maybe TRBD2 (6 bases). V was shortened by 1 base and J by 1 base, with 13 bases between the two germline ends. CDR1 is MGHDK and CDR2 is SYGVNS in the germline V gene. The CDR3 covers 16 residues. The chain's CDR3 is CASSELSLAAQETQYF. The CDR3 DNA reads TGTGCCAGCAGTGAATTGTCGTTAGCGGCCCAAGAGACCCAGTACTTC.

CDR3 nucleotide sequence: TGCAGCGCGTCTCCGGGGCCGAAAGAGACCCAGTACTTC. It is translated as CSASPGPKETQYF. V is TRBV29-1 and J is TRBJ2-5, with D perhaps given as TRBD1 or TRBD2 (5 bases each). Per the germline V gene, CDR1 is SQVTM and CDR2 is ANQGSEA. V was cut by 7 bases and J by 3 bases, with 15 bases left in between. CDR3 length equals 13 residues.

The rearrangement links TRBV19 to TRBJ2-5, with TRBD2 as a possible D gene (5 bases). V lost 6 bases and J lost 0, with 17 bases in between. Germline-derived CDR1 and CDR2 are LNHDA and SQIVND (reference sequence). The CDR3 is made up of 16 amino acids. The CDR3 is CASSPYDPGNQETQYF. In DNA, the CDR3 is TGTGCCAGTAGCCCCTATGATCCCGGGAACCAAGAGACCCAGTACTTC.

V gene TRBV7-9 combines with J gene TRBJ2-2; possibly TRBD2 for D (5 bases). CDR1 is SEHNR and CDR2 is FQNEAQ in the germline V gene (reference sequence). With 1 base removed from V and 5 bases from J, the gap between germline ends came to 8 bases. This CDR3 has 14 residues. DNA for the CDR3: TGTGCCAGCAGCTTAGAACTAGTGACCGGGGAGCTGTTTTTT. This translates into CASSLELVTGELFF.